The entry below gives a single T cell receptor (beta chain) sequence along with its context. Its antigen is as yet unknown. The V and J ends lost 5 bases and 5 bases, in that order; junction bases with no gene match: 4. Germline CDR1 is SGHTA and CDR2 is FQGNSA. The CDR3 is made up of 14 amino acids. The sample comes from a study of identical twins. Study observations and caveats: Out-of-frame sharing of TCR alpha in monozygotic twins was underestimated by models.

All donors were healthy, and all were Caucasian. After template switching added a universal primer site, the resulting cDNA carried unique molecular identifiers. TCRdb re-called the 5' RACE reads through MiXCR, storing one row per CDR3 protein. The data show 350,000 to 600,000 distinct CDR3 sequences, with 13% to 15% seen just once and around 0.48% held by the top ten. The data were also submitted as part of a second study, on yellow fever vaccine responses in identical twins.

This TCR came from a woman between 18 and 29 years old in good health. Sequences were obtained from CD4+ T cells sorted from blood. The rearrangement joins TRBV7-2 to TRBJ2-7, with TRBD1 matching 12 bases. The CDR3 here is CASSGGTGGHEQYF. The CDR3 region has the DNA TGTGCCAGCAGCGGCGGGACAGGGGGCCACGAGCAGTACTTC.